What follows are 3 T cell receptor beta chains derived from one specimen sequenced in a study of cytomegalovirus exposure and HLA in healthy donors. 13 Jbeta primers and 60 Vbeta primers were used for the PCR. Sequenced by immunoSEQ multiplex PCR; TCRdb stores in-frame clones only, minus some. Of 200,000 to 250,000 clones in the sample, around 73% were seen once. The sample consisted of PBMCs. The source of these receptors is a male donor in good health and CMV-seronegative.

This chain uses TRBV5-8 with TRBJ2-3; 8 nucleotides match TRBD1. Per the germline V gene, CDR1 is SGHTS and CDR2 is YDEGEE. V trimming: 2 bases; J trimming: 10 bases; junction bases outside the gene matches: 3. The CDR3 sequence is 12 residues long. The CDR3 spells CASSFRTGSQYF. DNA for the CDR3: TGTGCCAGCAGCTTTAGGACAGGGTCGCAGTATTTT.

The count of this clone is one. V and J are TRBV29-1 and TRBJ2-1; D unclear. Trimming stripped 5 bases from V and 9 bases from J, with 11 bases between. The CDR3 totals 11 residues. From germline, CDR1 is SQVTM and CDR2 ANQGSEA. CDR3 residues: CSVRHVAEQFF. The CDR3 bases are TGCAGCGTTCGACATGTCGCTGAGCAGTTCTTC.

The CDR3 loop is CASSPRGNTEAFF. DNA of the CDR3: TGTGCCAGCAGCCCTAGGGGAAACACTGAAGCTTTCTTT. The chain uses TRBV13 and TRBJ1-1; D possibly corresponds to TRBD1 (5 bases). This CDR3 has 13 amino acids. Trimming cost V 5 bases and J 2 bases, with 9 bases left between them. Per germline, CDR1 PRHDT and CDR2 FYEKMQ (reference sequence).